This TCR beta chain stems from a study of blood T cell repertoires in COVID-19. Overall study context: Acute-phase and convalescent COVID-19 samples originated in the United States, Italy and Spain. The cDNA or gDNA used as material had been derived from T cells, B-cell-depleted T cells, or PBMCs.

This CDR3 comprises 15 residues. V dropped 3 bases and J dropped 4 bases, with 15 bases sitting between them. Germline-derived CDR1 and CDR2 are MNHEY and SMNVEV (reference sequence). Original methodology: Amplification of reference gene primers provided the estimated nucleated cell counts. Sequenced by immunoSEQ multiplex PCR; TCRdb stores in-frame clones only, minus some. D and trimming come from the DNA, and the V and J calls and clone size come from that table. The top ten clones hold 15% to 20% of a sample with around 150,000 clones, more than 90% of them seen once. The J gene is TRBJ1-1, the V gene TRBV27; D perhaps matches TRBD1 (6 bases). Input material: peripheral blood. This clonotype was obtained from a man aged 55 to 69 with active or convalescent COVID-19. The CDR3 DNA is TGTGCCAGCAGTTTTAACCGAGGGGGACGCACTGAAGCTTTCTTT. Protein product: CASSFNRGGRTEAFF.